This TCR beta chain is from a study of blood T cell repertoires in COVID-19. V was pared by 2 bases and J by 12 bases, with 25 bases between. Germline V CDR1 and CDR2: GTSNPN, SVGIG (reference sequence). This CDR3 contains 15 residues. The data were produced by immunoSEQ multiplex PCR, yet TCRdb's version contains in-frame clones alone and is incomplete. Of hundreds of thousands of clones in the sample, roughly 90% were seen once. The TCR sequence derives from a woman in her twenties or thirties with active or convalescent COVID-19. The V and J genes are TRBV30 and TRBJ1-2; TRBD1 is a possible D gene (6 bases). Sequences were obtained from peripheral blood. The CDR3 is CAWSSGGAVPTVHTF. The DNA of the CDR3 is TGTGCCTGGAGTTCGGGGGGCGCCGTACCCACCGTCCACACCTTC.